This TCR beta chain was documented in a study of blood T cells in healthy people across ages. V trimming: 1 base; J trimming: 3 bases; junction bases outside the gene matches: 4. Germline V gene data show CDR1 as SGHVS and CDR2 as FNYEAQ. This CDR3 region has 15 residues. This clonotype has more than one count but fewer than ten. A J-beta primer mix and a sample-barcoded 5' primer were used in a second PCR of roughly 6 to 11 cycles. TCRdb passed the 5' RACE reads through MiXCR, listing each CDR3 protein once. Here the sample spans roughly 1,500,000 distinct CDR3 sequences, 42% being singletons. This TCR derives from a woman younger than 30 in good health. The J gene is TRBJ1-1, the V gene TRBV7-6; 8 bases align to TRBD1. The sample was blood. The CDR3 DNA follows: TGTGCCAGCAGCTTAGAGCCACAGGGGGACACTGAAGCTTTCTTT. It encodes CASSLEPQGDTEAFF. The full variable domain, rest sourced from reference TRBV7-6 and TRBJ1-1, is GAGVSQSPRYKVTKRGQDVALRCDPISGHVSLYWYRQALGQGPEFLTYFNYEAQQDKSGLPNDRFSAERPEGSISTLTIQRTEQRDSAMYRCASSLEPQGDTEAFFGQGTRLTVV.